This T cell receptor (beta chain) was observed in a study of CD8 T cells in Susac syndrome. Study-level results: The study conceded that its TCR sequencing and HLA analysis involved relatively few individuals.

With random hexamers, roughly 0.45 to 1 ug RNA was reverse transcribed. Amplification of TCR beta CDR3 by immunoSEQ multiplex PCR spanned 54 Vbeta and 13 Jbeta. TCRdb re-analysed the immunoSEQ multiplex PCR reads in MiXCR, keeping a single row per CDR3 protein. The data show around 180,000 distinct CDR3 sequences, approximately 93% seen once. Sequencing of TCR beta was performed on blood CD8+ T cells and on blood CD4+ T cells. The multiple sclerosis controls were treatment-naive patients affected by stable or active relapsing-remitting disease. The CDR3 spans 14 residues. CDR1 and CDR2 (germline): DFQATT, SNEGSKA (reference sequence). V lost 8 bases to trimming and J lost 4 bases; unmatched junction nucleotides: 10. As to this clonotype: Its antigen is unidentified.

The receptor was isolated from a human donor with multiple sclerosis. The V call is TRBV20-1, the J call TRBJ2-1; 8 bases are a match to TRBD2. Sequenced input: CD4+ T cells from PBMCs. The CDR3 bases are TGCAGTCCCCCGGGACTAGACGAATACAATGAGCAGTTCTTC. It is translated as CSPPGLDEYNEQFF.